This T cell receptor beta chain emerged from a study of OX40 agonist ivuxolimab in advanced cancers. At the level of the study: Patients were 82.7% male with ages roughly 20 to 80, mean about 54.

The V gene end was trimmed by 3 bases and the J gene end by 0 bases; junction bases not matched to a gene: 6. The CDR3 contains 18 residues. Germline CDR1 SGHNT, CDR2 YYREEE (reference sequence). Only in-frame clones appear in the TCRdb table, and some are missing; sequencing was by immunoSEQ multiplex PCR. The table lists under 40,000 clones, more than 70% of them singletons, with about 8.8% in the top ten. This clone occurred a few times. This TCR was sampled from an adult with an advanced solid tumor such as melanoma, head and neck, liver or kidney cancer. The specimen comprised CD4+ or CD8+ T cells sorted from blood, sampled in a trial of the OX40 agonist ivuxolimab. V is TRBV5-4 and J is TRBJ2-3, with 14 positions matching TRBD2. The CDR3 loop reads CASSWGTSGSSSTDTQYF. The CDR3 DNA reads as TGTGCCAGCAGCTGGGGGACTAGCGGGAGCAGTAGCACAGATACGCAGTATTTT. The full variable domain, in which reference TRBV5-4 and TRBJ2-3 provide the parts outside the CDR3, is ETGVTQSPTHLIKTRGQQVTLRCSSQSGHNTVSWYQQALGQGPQFIFQYYREEENGRGNFPPRFSGLQFPNYSSELNVNALELDDSALYLCASSWGTSGSSSTDTQYFGPGTRLTVL.